Described below is a single T cell receptor beta chain sequence and its context. This clonotype was seen a few times. Its antigen is currently not known. It has no much larger one-base neighbor in the sample; base qualities were not kept. This sample is part of a study of response to subunit inactivated influenza vaccine (dated by TCRdb to 2017 to 2018). In the study overall: To follow how T cells responded to a trivalent subunit inactivated influenza vaccine, the researchers relied on deep quantitative profiling of the T cell receptor repertoire.

Broader findings and caveats from the paper: According to the authors, only a limited number of new T cells may be recruited by each seasonal influenza vaccination.

Inclusive of the bounding cysteine and phenylalanine, the CDR3 is 14 residues long. This entry keeps only the CDR3 DNA: 42 bases, framed from base 1. For CDR1 and CDR2, the germline V gene (reference sequence) lists SEHNR and FQNEAQ. Clipping removes 4 bases from V and 6 bases from J, with 5 as the unmatched junction base count. Library prep was done by RT-PCR. The sequencer was an Illumina HiSeq 2500. TCRdb reran the public reads through fastp at Q25 and MiXCR, keeping productive beta chains. Rows with a matching CDR3 protein are joined into one entry that keeps the most common DNA and genes. This sample comprises fewer than 800,000 distinct CDR3 sequences, around 16% of them detected only once. The biggest ten clones account for roughly 10% of the sample.

The clonotype comes from a man between 45 and 60 years old who received an inactivated influenza vaccine. Donor details come from another sample of the same person, matched by shared clones. This material consisted of PBMCs from blood, taken about 11 days after vaccination. The chain employs TRBV7-9 and TRBJ2-5; a stretch of 10 junction bases matches TRBD1. The DNA reads TGTGCCAGCAGCTCGCGACAGGGGGCACAGACCCAGTACTTC. Its translation reads: CASSSRQGAQTQYF.